The 9 T cell receptor beta chains in this list originate from one sample, sequenced in a study of PD-L1 blockade in urothelial cancer. Profiled with immunoSEQ multiplex PCR; TCRdb holds only in-frame clones, not every one. The data show about 80,000 clones, around 87% seen once. Sequenced here: PBMCs, sampled around atezolizumab (anti-PD-L1) treatment. Receptors were obtained from a woman aged 70 to 79 with urothelial cancer.

The genes are TRBV2 and TRBJ1-6; D not certain. The CDR3 covers 13 residues. Germline V gives CDR1 SNHLY, CDR2 FYNNEI. Trimming pared 4 bases from V and 10 bases from J, leaving 11 bases between. The CDR3 loop reads CASSGTRRSPLHF. CDR3 sequence (DNA): TGTGCCAGCAGTGGTACACGGCGGTCACCCCTCCACTTT.

V and J are TRBV4-3 and TRBJ2-5, with 10 positions matching TRBD2. The CDR3 has 18 amino acids. Germline V gene sequence: CDR1 LGHNA, CDR2 YSLEER. V lost 0 bases and J lost 5; bases outside the gene matches: 12. The CDR3 loop is CASSQDWGAGGPEETQYF. The CDR3 coding sequence is TGCGCCAGCAGCCAAGATTGGGGAGCGGGGGGGCCTGAGGAGACCCAGTACTTC.

The DNA for the CDR3 is TGTGCCAGCGTAGACAGGGTGGGATCCTACGAGCAGTACTTC. Protein product: CASVDRVGSYEQYF. The chain combines TRBV2 with TRBJ2-7, with 7 bases lining up with TRBD1. Germline CDR1 reads SNHLY; CDR2 reads FYNNEI. V lost 8 bases, J lost 1 base, and 8 bases stayed unmatched. The CDR3 runs to 14 residues.

The gene calls are TRBV5-1 and TRBJ1-2; D gene uncertain. CDR3 length: 15 amino acids. Germline CDR1 reads SGHRS; CDR2 reads YFSETQ. V was cut by 0 bases and J by 2 bases, with 11 bases left in between. CDR3 in amino acids: CASSLEEGPNYGYTF. CDR3 nucleotide sequence: TGCGCCAGCAGCTTGGAAGAGGGCCCCAACTATGGCTACACCTTC.

The rearrangement links TRBV7-9 to TRBJ2-3; perhaps TRBD1 as D (5 bases). The CDR3 length is 13 residues. Germline V gene data show CDR1 as SEHNR and CDR2 as FQNEAQ (reference sequence). Trimming pared 10 bases from V and 6 bases from J, leaving 17 bases between. The CDR3 is CATAITTADTQYF. The CDR3 nucleotides are TGTGCCACCGCGATAACGACAGCCGATACGCAGTATTTT.

This chain links TRBV10-2 with TRBJ2-3, with TRBD1 matching 7 bases. This CDR3 region has 13 residues. V lost 2 bases and J lost 5; bases outside the gene matches: 1. CDR1 is WSHSY, CDR2 SAAADI, per germline. The CDR3 DNA reads as TGCGCCAGCAGTGAGAGGGGGCAAGATACGCAGTATTTT. As protein: CASSERGQDTQYF.

The chain links TRBV6-5 to TRBJ1-2, with 7 bases that match TRBD1. The CDR3 contains 15 residues. The V gene's germline CDR1 is MNHEY and CDR2 SVGAGI. Trimming cost V 6 bases and J 4 bases; bases outside gene matches: 11. CDR3 residues: CASRSLSGGFYGYTF. The CDR3 coding sequence is TGTGCCAGCAGGAGCCTTTCAGGGGGGTTCTATGGCTACACCTTC.

V gene TRBV10-3 combines with J gene TRBJ2-1; TRBD2 is a possible D gene (7 bases). V was pared by 4 bases and J by 7 bases, with 14 bases between. The CDR3 spans 14 residues. Germline V CDR1 and CDR2: ENHRY, SYGVKD. CDR3 sequence: CAISAVGGENEQFF. DNA of the CDR3: TGTGCCATCAGTGCCGTAGGGGGGGAAAATGAGCAGTTCTTC.

Only a few counts were recorded for this clone. The gene calls are TRBV2 and TRBJ1-2, with TRBD1 as a possible D gene (5 bases). This CDR3 comprises 12 residues. V lost 7 bases, J lost 4 bases, and 10 bases lay in between. The germline V gene has CDR1 SNHLY and CDR2 FYNNEI. The CDR3: CASNQGSYGYTF. CDR3 coding DNA: TGTGCCAGCAACCAGGGCTCCTATGGCTACACCTTC.